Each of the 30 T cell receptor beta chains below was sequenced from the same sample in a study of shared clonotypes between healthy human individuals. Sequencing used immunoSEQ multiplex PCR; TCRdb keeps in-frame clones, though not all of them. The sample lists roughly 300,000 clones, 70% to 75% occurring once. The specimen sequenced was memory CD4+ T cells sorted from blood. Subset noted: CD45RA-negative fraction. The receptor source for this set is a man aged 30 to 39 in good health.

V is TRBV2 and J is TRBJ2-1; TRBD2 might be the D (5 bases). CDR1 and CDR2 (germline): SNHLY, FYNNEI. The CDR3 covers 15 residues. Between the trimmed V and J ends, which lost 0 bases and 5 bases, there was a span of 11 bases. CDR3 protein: CASSEARIGDNEQFF. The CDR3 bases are TGTGCCAGCAGTGAAGCGAGGATCGGGGACAATGAGCAGTTCTTC.

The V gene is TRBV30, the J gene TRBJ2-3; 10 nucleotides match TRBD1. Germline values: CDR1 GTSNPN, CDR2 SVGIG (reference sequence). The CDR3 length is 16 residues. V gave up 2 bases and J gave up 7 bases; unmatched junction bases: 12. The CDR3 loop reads CAWSLYGTGDSYTQYF. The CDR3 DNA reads TGTGCCTGGAGTCTGTACGGGACAGGGGATAGTTATACGCAGTATTTT.

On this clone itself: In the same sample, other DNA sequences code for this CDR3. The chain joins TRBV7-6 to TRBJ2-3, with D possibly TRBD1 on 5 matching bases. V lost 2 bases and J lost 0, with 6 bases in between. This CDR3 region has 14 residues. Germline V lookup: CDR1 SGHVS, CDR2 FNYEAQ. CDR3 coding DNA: TGTGCCAGCAGCTTAAGGGGTAGCACAGATACGCAGTATTTT. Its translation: CASSLRGSTDTQYF.

The CDR3 DNA is TGTGCCAGCAGTTCAGGGGGCAAAACCTACGAGCAGTACTTC. Translated: CASSSGGKTYEQYF. J is TRBJ2-7 and V is TRBV25-1, with 8 bases identical to TRBD1. V trimming: 5 bases; J trimming: 2 bases; junction bases outside the gene matches: 5. The CDR3 is made up of 14 amino acids. Per the germline V gene, CDR1 is MGHDK and CDR2 is SYGVNS.

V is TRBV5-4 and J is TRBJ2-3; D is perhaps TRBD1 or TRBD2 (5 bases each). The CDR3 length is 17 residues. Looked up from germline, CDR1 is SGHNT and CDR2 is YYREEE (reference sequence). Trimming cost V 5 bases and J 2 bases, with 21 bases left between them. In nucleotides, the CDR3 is TGTGCCAGCAGTTCCCCTCTAGGGGCGGGCCTCACAGATACGCAGTATTTT. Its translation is CASSSPLGAGLTDTQYF.

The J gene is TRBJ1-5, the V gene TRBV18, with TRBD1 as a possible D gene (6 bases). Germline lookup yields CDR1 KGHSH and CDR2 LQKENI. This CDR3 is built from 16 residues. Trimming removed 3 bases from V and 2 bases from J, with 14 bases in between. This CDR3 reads CASSPEGVLGNQPQHF. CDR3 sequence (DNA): TGTGCCAGCTCACCGGAGGGGGTCTTGGGCAATCAGCCCCAGCATTTT.

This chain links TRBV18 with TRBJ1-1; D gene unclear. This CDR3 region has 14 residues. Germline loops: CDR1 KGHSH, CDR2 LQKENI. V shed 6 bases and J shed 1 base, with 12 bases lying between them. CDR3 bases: TGTGCCAGCTCTTTCAGCCGGACGAACACTGAAGCTTTCTTT. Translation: CASSFSRTNTEAFF. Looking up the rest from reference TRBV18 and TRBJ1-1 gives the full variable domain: NAGVMQNPRHLVRRRGQEARLRCSPMKGHSHVYWYRQLPEEGLKFMVYLQKENIIDESGMPKERFSAEFPKEGPSILRIQQVVRGDSAAYFCASSFSRTNTEAFFGQGTRLTVV.

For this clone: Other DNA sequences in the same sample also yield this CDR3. In DNA form, the CDR3 reads TGTGCCAGCAGCCTGGGCGTGCTCGGAAACACCATATATTTT. Translation: CASSLGVLGNTIYF. The chain employs TRBV5-6 and TRBJ1-3, with D uncertain. The CDR3 contains 14 residues. Trimming removed 4 bases at V and 4 bases at J, with 12 bases between. From germline, CDR1 is SGHDT and CDR2 YYEEEE.

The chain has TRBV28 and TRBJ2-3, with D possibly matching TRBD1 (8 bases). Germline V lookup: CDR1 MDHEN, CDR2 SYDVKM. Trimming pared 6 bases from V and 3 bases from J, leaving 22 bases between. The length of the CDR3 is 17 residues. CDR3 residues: CASSDPRGRENTDTQYF. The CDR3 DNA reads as TGTGCCAGCAGCGACCCCAGGGGGCGGGAGAATACAGATACGCAGTATTTT.

In DNA form, the CDR3 reads TGCGCCAGCAGCCCCACGGGTAGCAACACTGAAGCTTTCTTT. Protein sequence: CASSPTGSNTEAFF. The J gene is TRBJ1-1, the V gene TRBV5-1; D is unclear. The CDR3 contains 14 residues. Trimming left V 4 bases short and J 2 bases short, with 12 bases between. Germline values: CDR1 SGHRS, CDR2 YFSETQ.

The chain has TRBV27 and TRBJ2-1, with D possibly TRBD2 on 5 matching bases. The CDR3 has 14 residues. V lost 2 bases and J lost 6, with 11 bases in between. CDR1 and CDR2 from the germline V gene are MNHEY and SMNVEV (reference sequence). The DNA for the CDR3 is TGTGCCAGCAGTTTAAAAGGACTCATCAATGAGCAGTTCTTC. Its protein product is CASSLKGLINEQFF.

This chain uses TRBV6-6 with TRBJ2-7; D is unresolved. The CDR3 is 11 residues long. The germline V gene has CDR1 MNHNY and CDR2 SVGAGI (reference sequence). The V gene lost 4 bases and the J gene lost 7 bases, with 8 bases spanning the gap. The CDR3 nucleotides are TGTGCCAGCAGTTCCATGGAAGAGCAGTACTTC. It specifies CASSSMEEQYF.

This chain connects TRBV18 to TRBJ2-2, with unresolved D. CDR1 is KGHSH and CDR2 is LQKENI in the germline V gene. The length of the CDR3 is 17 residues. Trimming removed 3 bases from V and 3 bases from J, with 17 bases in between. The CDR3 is CASSPYSMRQYTGELFF. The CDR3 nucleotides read TGTGCCAGCTCACCTTATTCCATGCGGCAGTACACCGGGGAGCTGTTTTTT.

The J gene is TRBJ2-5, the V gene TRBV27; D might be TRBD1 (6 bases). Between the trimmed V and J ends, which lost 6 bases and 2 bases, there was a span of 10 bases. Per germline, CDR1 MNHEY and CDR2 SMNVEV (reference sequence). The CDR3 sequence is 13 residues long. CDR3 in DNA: TGTGCCAGCAGAAGGACAGATCAAGAGACCCAGTACTTC. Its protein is CASRRTDQETQYF.

The CDR3 loop reads CASSSIGGTGELFF. The CDR3 nucleotides read TGTGCCAGCAGCTCCATCGGGGGTACCGGGGAGCTGTTTTTT. This chain uses TRBV6-6 with TRBJ2-2; maybe TRBD2 (6 bases). This CDR3 has 14 amino acids. The V end lost 6 bases, the J end lost 5 bases, and 13 bases lay between the germline ends. Germline V CDR1 and CDR2: MNHNY, SVGAGI (reference sequence).

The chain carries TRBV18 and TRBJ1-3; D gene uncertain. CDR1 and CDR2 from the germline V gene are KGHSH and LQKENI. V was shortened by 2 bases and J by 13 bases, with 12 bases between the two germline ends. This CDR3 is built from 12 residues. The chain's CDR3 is CASSPDTSPIYF. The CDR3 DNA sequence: TGTGCCAGCTCACCAGACACTTCCCCAATATATTTT.

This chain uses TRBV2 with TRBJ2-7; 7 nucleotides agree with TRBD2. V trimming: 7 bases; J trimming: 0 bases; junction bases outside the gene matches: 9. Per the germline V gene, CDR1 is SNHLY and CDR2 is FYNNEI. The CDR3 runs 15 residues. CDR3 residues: CASTPGLLLSYEQYF. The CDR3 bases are TGTGCCAGCACGCCGGGACTACTACTCTCCTACGAGCAGTACTTC.

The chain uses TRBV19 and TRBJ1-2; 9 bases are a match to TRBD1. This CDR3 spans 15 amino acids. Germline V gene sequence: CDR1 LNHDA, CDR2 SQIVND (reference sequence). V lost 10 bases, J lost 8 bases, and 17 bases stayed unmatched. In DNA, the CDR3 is TGTGCCACCGAGGGTCTCGGGACAGGGCTGAACGGCTACACCTTC. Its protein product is CATEGLGTGLNGYTF.

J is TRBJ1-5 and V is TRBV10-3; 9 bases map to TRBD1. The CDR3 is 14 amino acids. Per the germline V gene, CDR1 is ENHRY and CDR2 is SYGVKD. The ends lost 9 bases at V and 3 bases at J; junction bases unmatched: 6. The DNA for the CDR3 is TGTGCCATTGCGGACAGGGGTTTCAATCAGCCCCAGCATTTT. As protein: CAIADRGFNQPQHF.

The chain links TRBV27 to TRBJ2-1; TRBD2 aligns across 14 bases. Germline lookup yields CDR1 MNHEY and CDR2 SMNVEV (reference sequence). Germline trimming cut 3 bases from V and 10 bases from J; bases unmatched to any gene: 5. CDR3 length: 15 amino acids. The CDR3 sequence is CASSLGLAGVREQFF. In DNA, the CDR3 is TGTGCCAGCAGTTTGGGACTAGCGGGAGTACGGGAGCAGTTCTTC.

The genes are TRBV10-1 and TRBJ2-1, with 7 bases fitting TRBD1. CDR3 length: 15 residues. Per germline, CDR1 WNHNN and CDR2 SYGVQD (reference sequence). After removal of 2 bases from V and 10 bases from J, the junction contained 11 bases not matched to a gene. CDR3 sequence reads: CASSEIGQGDREQFF. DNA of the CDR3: TGCGCCAGCAGTGAGATAGGGCAGGGGGATAGGGAGCAGTTCTTC.

The CDR3 nucleotides are TGCGCCAGCCCCAACTCTTGGACTAGCGGGAGTAGGTCCTACAATGAGCAGTTCTTC. Translating gives CASPNSWTSGSRSYNEQFF. The genes are TRBV10-1 and TRBJ2-1; 13 bases map to TRBD2. This CDR3 spans 19 amino acids. V was pared by 8 bases and J by 1 base, with 14 bases of the junction left unmatched. CDR1 is WNHNN, CDR2 SYGVQD, per germline (reference sequence).

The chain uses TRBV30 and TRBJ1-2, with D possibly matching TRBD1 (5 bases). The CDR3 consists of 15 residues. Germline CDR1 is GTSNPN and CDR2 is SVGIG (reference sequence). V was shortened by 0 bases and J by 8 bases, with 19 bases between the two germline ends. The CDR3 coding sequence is TGTGCCTGGAGTGTACAGGTCGGAGGACCCGGCGGCTACACCTTC. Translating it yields CAWSVQVGGPGGYTF.

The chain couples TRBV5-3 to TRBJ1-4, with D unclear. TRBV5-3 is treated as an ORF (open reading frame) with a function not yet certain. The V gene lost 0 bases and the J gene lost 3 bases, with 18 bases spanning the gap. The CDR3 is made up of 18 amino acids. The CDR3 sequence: CARSLGPPGRWANEKLFF. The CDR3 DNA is TGTGCCAGAAGCTTGGGGCCTCCCGGTCGGTGGGCTAATGAAAAACTGTTTTTT.

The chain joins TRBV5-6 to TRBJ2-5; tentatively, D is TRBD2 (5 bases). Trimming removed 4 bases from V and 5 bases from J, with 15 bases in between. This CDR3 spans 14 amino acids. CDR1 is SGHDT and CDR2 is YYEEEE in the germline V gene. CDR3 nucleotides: TGTGCCAGCAGCCCGATATCGGGCGGGGAGACCCAGTACTTC. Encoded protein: CASSPISGGETQYF.

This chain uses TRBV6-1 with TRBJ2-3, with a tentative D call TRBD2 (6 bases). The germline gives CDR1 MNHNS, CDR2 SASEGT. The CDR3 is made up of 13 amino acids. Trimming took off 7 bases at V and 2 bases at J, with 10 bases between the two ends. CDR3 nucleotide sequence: TGTGCCAGCAACGGACTATACACAGATACGCAGTATTTT. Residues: CASNGLYTDTQYF.

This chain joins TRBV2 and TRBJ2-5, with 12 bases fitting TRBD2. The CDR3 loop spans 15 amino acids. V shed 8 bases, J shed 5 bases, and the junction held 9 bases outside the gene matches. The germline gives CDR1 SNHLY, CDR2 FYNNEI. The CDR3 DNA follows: TGTGCCAGCGACTCTAGCGGGAGGGCCGGCGAGACCCAGTACTTC. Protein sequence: CASDSSGRAGETQYF. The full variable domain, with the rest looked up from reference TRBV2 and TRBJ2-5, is EPEVTQTPSHQVTQMGQEVILRCVPISNHLYFYWYRQILGQKVEFLVSFYNNEISEKSEIFDDQFSVERPDGSNFTLKIRSTKLEDSAMYFCASDSSGRAGETQYFGPGTRLLVL.

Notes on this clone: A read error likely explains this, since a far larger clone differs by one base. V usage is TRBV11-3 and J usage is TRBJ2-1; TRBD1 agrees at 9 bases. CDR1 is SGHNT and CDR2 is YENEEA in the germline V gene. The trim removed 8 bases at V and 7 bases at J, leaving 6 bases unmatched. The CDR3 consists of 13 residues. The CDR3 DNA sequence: TGTGCCAGCGGGGGACAGGGCGGGAATGAGCAGTTCTTC. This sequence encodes CASGGQGGNEQFF.

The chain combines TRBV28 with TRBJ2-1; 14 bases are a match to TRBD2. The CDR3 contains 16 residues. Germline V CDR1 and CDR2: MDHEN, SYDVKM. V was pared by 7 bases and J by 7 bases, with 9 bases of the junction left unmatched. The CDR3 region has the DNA TGTGCCAGCACCAAACCGGGACTAGCGGGAGCGAATGAGCAGTTCTTC. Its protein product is CASTKPGLAGANEQFF.

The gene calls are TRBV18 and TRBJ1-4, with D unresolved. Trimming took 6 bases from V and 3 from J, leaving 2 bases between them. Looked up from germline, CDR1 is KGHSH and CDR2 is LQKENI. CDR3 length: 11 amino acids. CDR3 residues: CASSANEKLFF. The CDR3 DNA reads TGTGCCAGCTCGGCTAATGAAAAACTGTTTTTT. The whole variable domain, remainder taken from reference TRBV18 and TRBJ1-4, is NAGVMQNPRHLVRRRGQEARLRCSPMKGHSHVYWYRQLPEEGLKFMVYLQKENIIDESGMPKERFSAEFPKEGPSILRIQQVVRGDSAAYFCASSANEKLFFGSGTQLSVL.